This T cell receptor beta chain was documented in a study of blood T cell repertoires in COVID-19 (dated by TCRdb to about 2020). Broadly, across the study: Samples covering the acute and convalescent phases of COVID-19 were provided by collaborators in the United States, Italy and Spain. Where HLA class I and class II types were available, the types were taken from metadata supplied by the sample provider, not from assay-based typing. The material from the prospective study consisted of cDNA or gDNA derived from T cells, B-cell-depleted T cells, or PBMCs. Subjects who had been exposed to COVID-19, were actively infected with it, or had recovered from it provided the deeply sampled blood TCRbeta repertoires that made up the dataset. The samples were drawn from the first 160 participants of the ongoing ImmuneRACE study and from 1,254 subjects provided by 6 global collaborators. A freely available public database, intended as a resource for researchers studying the immune response to SARS-CoV-2, is where the repertoires were released. Sample metadata almost always included a de-identified subject ID, COVID-19 status, age in years and sex.

Worth noting for this clone: There is no known antigen for this receptor. Base-call qualities are not available, and no considerably larger clone is one nucleotide away.

Whole blood was collected in K2EDTA tubes by collaborating institutions according to the institutions' own protocols. Collaborator samples were shipped for TCRbeta analysis as frozen whole blood, isolated PBMCs, or DNA extracted from either sample type. The CDR3 measures 13 amino acids from cysteine to phenylalanine. The kept DNA is CDR3 alone, 39 bases in frame from the first base. Sequences SGHRS (CDR1) and YFSETQ (CDR2) are obtained from the germline V gene. Trimming takes 4 bases from V and 5 bases from J, and the germline ends sit 12 bases apart. TCRbeta CDR3 regions were amplified from genomic DNA using the immunoSEQ Assay, a bias-controlled multiplex PCR. The study's own analysis went as follows. Nucleated cell counts per sample were estimated from amplification of reference gene primers within the assay. To quantify the absolute abundance of each unique TCRbeta CDR3 rearrangement, sequence reads were collapsed and filtered. For each sample, productive Simpson clonality was calculated by taking the square root of Simpson's diversity index across productive rearrangements. TCRdb re-hosts the immuneACCESS table, in-frame sequences only. Its copies lack some clones; in the studies checked, an unresolved V gene accounts for under half of them, and the cause for the rest is not known. That table is the source of V, J and clone size, and D and trimming were worked out from the DNA. This sample is represented by some 78,000 clones; 65% to 85% of them were singletons. Of the sample, around 5.8% falls within the top ten clones.

Broad study findings and their caveats: The amount of clinical and demographic metadata varied by source and participant and was provided uncurated.

The receptor chain draws on TRBV5-1 and TRBJ1-1; perhaps TRBD1 is the D gene, with 5 bases matching. Sample: peripheral blood. This receptor was identified in a man between 60 and 70 years old with active or convalescent COVID-19. Read as DNA, the sequence is TGCGCCAGCAGCCCCGGGACTAATACTGAAGCTTTCTTT. This is translated as CASSPGTNTEAFF.